Sequencing of this TCR beta chain was carried out in a study of cytomegalovirus exposure and HLA in healthy donors. The PCR made use of 60 Vbeta and 13 Jbeta primers. Using immunoSEQ multiplex PCR, the repertoire was profiled, and TCRdb retains in-frame clones only, with some absent. The sample includes about 170,000 clones, 81% seen only once; the top ten take roughly 4.4%. Sequenced material: PBMCs. The sequence was obtained from a woman between 18 and 30 years old in good health and CMV-seropositive.

CDR3 nucleotides: TGCGCCAGCAGCTTGGTTCCCGGGACTAGCGGGGGGGACTACGAGCAGTACTTC. Translation: CASSLVPGTSGGDYEQYF. This chain links TRBV5-1 with TRBJ2-5, with TRBD2 identical over 16 bases. The end of the DNA fits TRBJ2-7 better, so the J call may be wrong. CDR1 and CDR2 from the germline V gene are SGHRS and YFSETQ. The CDR3 runs to 18 residues.